The next 26 T cell receptor beta chains were all read from a single sample in a study of vaccination effects on CD4 cells after COVID-19. No antigens are known for them. Assay: immunoSEQ multiplex PCR; the TCRdb copy retains only in-frame clones and omits some. The sample lists 40,000 or so clones; about 75% were seen once. Antigen-specific CD4+ T cells were expanded with viral peptide pools in the ViraFEST assay before sequencing. Scientists isolated CD4+ T cells after a roughly nine-day culture period ended. The person's infection with SARS-CoV-2, confirmed by PCR, took place between March and December 2020. Sequences were derived from CD4+ T cells from PBMCs cultured with a peptide pool, sampled before COVID-19 vaccination. The receptors derive from a human donor who had a prior SARS-CoV-2 infection.

The CDR3 sequence is CAWSVIGGRELFF. The CDR3 region has the DNA TGTGCCTGGAGTGTAATAGGAGGCAGGGAGCTGTTTTTT. The chain links TRBV30 to TRBJ2-2; perhaps TRBD2 as D (5 bases). The germline CDR1 and CDR2 sequences are GTSNPN and SVGIG (reference sequence). The CDR3 runs to 13 residues. V was clipped by 0 bases and J by 9 bases, with 11 bases between them. The variable domain in full, completed from reference TRBV30 and TRBJ2-2, reads SQTIHQWPATLVQPVGSPLSLECTVEGTSNPNLYWYRQAAGRGLQLLFYSVGIGQISSEVPQNLSASRPQDRQFILSSKKLLLSDSGFYLCAWSVIGGRELFFGEGSRLTVL.

The V call is TRBV6-5, the J call TRBJ1-5; maybe TRBD1 (5 bases). Germline assignment: CDR1 MNHEY and CDR2 SVGAGI. The CDR3 has 13 amino acids. V was trimmed by 5 bases and J by 5 bases, leaving 10 bases between them. The CDR3 loop is CASSSQGDQPQHF. The CDR3 DNA reads as TGTGCCAGCAGTAGCCAGGGTGATCAGCCCCAGCATTTT.

The chain couples TRBV5-1 to TRBJ2-1, with a tentative D call TRBD1 (6 bases). CDR1 and CDR2 (germline): SGHRS, YFSETQ. CDR3 length: 16 amino acids. The V end lost 4 bases, the J end lost 10 bases, and 24 bases lay between the germline ends. The CDR3 nucleotides read TGCGCCAGCAGCGTCGAGGGGGTAGGGGTAACAAGCGAGCAGTTCTTC. It encodes CASSVEGVGVTSEQFF.

The genes are TRBV2 and TRBJ2-7; maybe TRBD2 (5 bases). This CDR3 has 14 amino acids. V lost 8 bases and J 0 bases, leaving 14 bases between the germline ends. CDR1 and CDR2 from the germline V gene are SNHLY and FYNNEI. The CDR3 sequence is CASETIASSYEQYF. The CDR3 coding sequence is TGTGCCAGCGAGACTATAGCGAGCTCCTACGAGCAGTACTTC.

The chain is built from TRBV6-5 and TRBJ1-2, with D possibly being TRBD1 (6 bases). Germline assignment: CDR1 MNHEY and CDR2 SVGAGI. This CDR3 has 13 residues. V was pared by 11 bases and J by 8 bases, with 21 bases between. The CDR3 DNA is TGTGCCGCTAAGGGGGGGGGAGCGGACGGCTACACCTTC. This gives the protein CAAKGGGADGYTF.

V and J are TRBV28 and TRBJ1-5, with 9 bases matching TRBD1. Germline assignment: CDR1 MDHEN and CDR2 SYDVKM. The J segment lost 5 bases and the V segment lost 6 bases, leaving 8 bases of the junction unmatched. The CDR3 is 15 residues long. The CDR3 coding sequence is TGTGCCAGCAGACGGGGACAGGGCCGCCATCAGCCCCAGCATTTT. It yields the protein CASRRGQGRHQPQHF.

This sequence joins TRBV5-1 and TRBJ2-3, with 10 bases fitting TRBD1. CDR1 and CDR2 (germline): SGHRS, YFSETQ. This CDR3 has 15 amino acids. V lost 3 bases, J lost 5 bases, and 6 bases stayed unmatched. The CDR3 DNA follows: TGCGCCAGCAGCTCGACAGGGGGCATAGGAGATACGCAGTATTTT. Translated: CASSSTGGIGDTQYF.

The chain joins TRBV10-3 to TRBJ2-2; D is perhaps TRBD1 (5 bases). There are 15 residues in the CDR3. CDR1 and CDR2 (germline): ENHRY, SYGVKD. Between the trimmed V and J ends, which lost 2 bases and 4 bases, there was a span of 11 bases. CDR3 protein: CAISEKGAGTGELFF. Here the CDR3 DNA reads TGTGCCATCAGTGAGAAAGGGGCAGGCACCGGGGAGCTGTTTTTT.

This chain connects TRBV19 to TRBJ1-3, with a possible D match to TRBD1 (5 bases). The V end lost 5 bases, the J end lost 0 bases, and 14 bases lay between the germline ends. The CDR3 covers 16 residues. From germline, CDR1 is LNHDA and CDR2 SQIVND (reference sequence). CDR3 DNA sequence: TGTGCCAGTAGTGGGGTCAGGGCGAGCTCTGGAAACACCATATATTTT. This encodes CASSGVRASSGNTIYF.

This clone was detected a few times. CDR3 sequence: CASRPLLVGNTEAFF. Written as DNA, the CDR3 is TGCGCCAGCAGGCCACTATTAGTTGGGAACACTGAAGCTTTCTTT. The rearrangement uses TRBV4-1 and TRBJ1-1; no firm D call. V shed 6 bases and J shed 1 base, with 15 bases lying between them. This CDR3 comprises 15 residues. CDR1 MGHRA and CDR2 YSYEKL come from the germline V gene.

This clone was detected only a few times. The chain carries TRBV2 and TRBJ1-1, with no clear D. The CDR3 sequence is 11 residues long. CDR1 and CDR2 (germline): SNHLY, FYNNEI. Trimming stripped 7 bases from V and 1 base from J, with 4 bases between. The CDR3 DNA reads as TGTGCCAGCATCCAGAACACTGAAGCTTTCTTT. Translation gives CASIQNTEAFF. The full variable domain, in which reference TRBV2 and TRBJ1-1 provide the parts outside the CDR3, is EPEVTQTPSHQVTQMGQEVILRCVPISNHLYFYWYRQILGQKVEFLVSFYNNEISEKSEIFDDQFSVERPDGSNFTLKIRSTKLEDSAMYFCASIQNTEAFFGQGTRLTVV.

This rearrangement joins TRBV5-1 to TRBJ2-5, with D perhaps matching TRBD1 or TRBD2 (6 bases each). Per germline, CDR1 SGHRS and CDR2 YFSETQ. With 3 bases removed from V and 1 base from J, the gap between germline ends came to 25 bases. The CDR3 is 19 amino acids. The CDR3 loop reads CASSSPGAGGGPSQETQYF. In DNA form, the CDR3 reads TGCGCCAGCAGCTCACCAGGGGCCGGGGGAGGTCCTTCCCAAGAGACCCAGTACTTC.

CDR3 coding DNA: TGTGGAAGCGGCGGGAGGGCCAGCACAGATACGCAGTATTTT. Translation gives CGSGGRASTDTQYF. The chain uses TRBV19 and TRBJ2-3; 9 positions agree with TRBD2. CDR1 LNHDA and CDR2 SQIVND come from the germline V gene (reference sequence). This CDR3 contains 14 residues.

The chain recombines TRBV2 with TRBJ2-5; TRBD2 matches at 8 bases. V shed 7 bases and J 3 bases; nucleotides not matched to a gene: 4. CDR1 and CDR2 (germline): SNHLY, FYNNEI. The CDR3 is 13 amino acids. Here the CDR3 reads CASTLGLEETQYF. In DNA form, the CDR3 reads TGTGCCAGCACTTTGGGACTAGAAGAGACCCAGTACTTC. Full variable domain (outside the CDR3, taken from reference TRBV2 and TRBJ2-5): EPEVTQTPSHQVTQMGQEVILRCVPISNHLYFYWYRQILGQKVEFLVSFYNNEISEKSEIFDDQFSVERPDGSNFTLKIRSTKLEDSAMYFCASTLGLEETQYFGPGTRLLVL.

V is TRBV19 and J is TRBJ2-3, with 7 bases identical to TRBD1. This CDR3 region has 14 residues. Per germline, CDR1 LNHDA and CDR2 SQIVND (reference sequence). The J segment lost 3 bases and the V segment lost 4 bases, leaving 4 bases of the junction unmatched. The CDR3 DNA sequence: TGTGCCAGTAGTAGCAGGGGGTGGACAGATACGCAGTATTTT. This translates into CASSSRGWTDTQYF.

Points on this clone: Mismatch with germline at one junction end may stem from a read error. J is TRBJ2-7 and V is TRBV18, with 8 bases aligning to TRBD2. The length of the CDR3 is 18 residues. Looked up from germline, CDR1 is KGHSH and CDR2 is LQKENI. In DNA, the CDR3 is TGTGCCAGCTCCCCACGAAAAGACCCGGGGGGGGTTTTCTACGAGCAGTACTTC. Its translation: CASSPRKDPGGVFYEQYF.

The V and J genes are TRBV7-8 and TRBJ2-2; no reliable D call. The V end lost 5 bases, the J end lost 5 bases, and 6 bases lay between the germline ends. CDR1 SGHVS and CDR2 FQNEAQ come from the germline V gene. There are 12 residues in the CDR3. As DNA, the CDR3 is TGTGCCAGCAGCACTAATACCGGGGAGCTGTTTTTT. The encoded protein is CASSTNTGELFF.

The V gene is TRBV3-1 (or the pseudogene TRBV3-2), the J gene TRBJ1-2; TRBD1 matches 9 bases. The CDR3 spans 20 residues. Germline CDR1 reads LGHDT; CDR2 reads YNNKEL (reference sequence). V was pared by 0 bases and J by 1 base, with 15 bases of the junction left unmatched. The CDR3 nucleotides are TGTGCCAGCAGCCAAGAAGGGGGTGGGACAGGGCACTTAATTAACTATGGCTACACCTTC. It codes for CASSQEGGGTGHLINYGYTF.

This rearrangement joins TRBV19 to TRBJ2-5, with 8 positions matching TRBD1. Germline assignment: CDR1 LNHDA and CDR2 SQIVND (reference sequence). The CDR3 runs 14 residues. V was clipped by 6 bases and J by 2 bases; unmatched bases: 5. The CDR3 loop reads CASRRTGWQETQYF. The DNA of the CDR3 is TGTGCCAGTAGAAGGACAGGGTGGCAAGAGACCCAGTACTTC.

The V and J genes are TRBV5-1 and TRBJ2-2; 10 bases map to TRBD1. Germline trimming cut 5 bases from V and 4 bases from J; bases unmatched to any gene: 8. CDR1 is SGHRS and CDR2 is YFSETQ in the germline V gene. The CDR3 has 16 amino acids. The CDR3 bases are TGCGCCAGCAGGTCACCGGGACAGGGGAGCACCGGGGAGCTGTTTTTT. Translation: CASRSPGQGSTGELFF.

Here the CDR3 reads CASSVGSVSPGELFF. CDR3 DNA sequence: TGTGCCAGCAGCGTAGGGTCAGTTTCCCCCGGGGAGCTGTTTTTT. V usage is TRBV9 and J usage is TRBJ2-2; D not certain. V was trimmed by 0 bases and J by 6 bases, leaving 12 bases between them. Germline lookup yields CDR1 SGDLS and CDR2 YYNGEE. The CDR3 spans 15 residues.

This clone showed up just once. The chain has TRBV5-8 and TRBJ2-4; tentative D call: TRBD1 (5 bases). V was shortened by 0 bases and J by 7 bases, with 8 bases between the two germline ends. The CDR3 is made up of 13 amino acids. From germline, CDR1 is SGHTS and CDR2 YDEGEE. The CDR3 sequence is CASSLAPGNIQYF. DNA of the CDR3: TGTGCCAGCAGCTTGGCCCCAGGGAACATTCAGTACTTC.

This clone was picked up a small number of times. This chain links TRBV21-1 with TRBJ2-5; the table's D call of TRBD1 was not tested on the DNA. TRBV21-1 is a pseudogene segment. The CDR3 length is 16 residues. Here the CDR3 DNA reads TGTGCCAGCAGGAAAGGGGCAGGGGGACTCCAAGAGACCCAGTACTTC. Encoded protein: CASRKGAGGLQETQYF.

The chain is built from TRBV19 and TRBJ2-5; 10 positions match TRBD1. The CDR3 extends over 13 amino acids. V shed 6 bases and J 6 bases; nucleotides not matched to a gene: 4. The V gene's germline CDR1 is LNHDA and CDR2 SQIVND (reference sequence). The chain's CDR3 is CASSRDRGKTQYF. The CDR3 nucleotides are TGTGCCAGTAGCCGGGACAGGGGAAAGACCCAGTACTTC.

The chain uses TRBV25-1 and TRBJ2-7, with 10 bases identical to TRBD2. Trimming cost V 3 bases and J 4 bases; bases outside gene matches: 9. The CDR3 length is 16 residues. Germline assignment: CDR1 MGHDK and CDR2 SYGVNS. The CDR3: CASSEAASGSSYEQYF. CDR3 DNA sequence: TGTGCCAGCAGTGAGGCCGCTAGCGGGAGTTCGTACGAGCAGTACTTC.

The chain combines TRBV11-2 with TRBJ2-3; D is possibly TRBD1 (6 bases). CDR3 length equals 15 residues. CDR1 is SGHAT, CDR2 FQNNGV, per germline. Trimming left V 0 bases short and J 5 bases short, with 12 bases between. The CDR3 DNA follows: TGTGCCAGCAGCTTAGATACAACAGGGCAAGATACGCAGTATTTT. It codes for CASSLDTTGQDTQYF.